This T cell receptor (beta chain) stems from a study of cytomegalovirus exposure and HLA in healthy donors (dated by TCRdb to about 2017). Context from the whole study: The 700 or so repertoires of the first cohort and the 110 or so validation repertoires were produced on the same platform, according to a later analysis. The study aimed to test whether signatures of past pathogen exposure could be identified by cataloging public T cell receptors. Besides the first cohort of approximately 710 subjects, a separate validation cohort made up of 120 different subjects was used. To predict cytomegalovirus infection status, the study brought together high-throughput TCR immunosequencing, statistical association of individual TCRs with disease status, and machine learning.

Worth noting for this clone: Its antigen is still unknown. Base qualities were left out, and no much larger clone turns up one base away.

The V end gives up 5 bases and the J end 5 bases, leaving 6 bases in the junction not matched to a gene. Per the germline V gene (reference sequence), LNHDA is the CDR1 and SQIVND is the CDR2. Inclusive of the bounding cysteine and phenylalanine, the CDR3 is 15 residues long. The kept DNA is CDR3 alone, 45 bases in frame from the first base. Separate from the approximately 730-subject first cohort, the validation cohort of 90 to 150 subjects was the group to which the donors belonged. Study-wide findings and limitations: Across donors, most TCR sequences were observed very rarely, whereas some public TCRs were present in many individuals. Of the cluster scores, 85% to 95% were above 0 in a later analysis, which found that TCRs clustered in the first cohort also tended to co-occur in the 95 to 150 validation repertoires. The study gave a list of about 160 TCR beta chains associated with cytomegalovirus. A later analysis had no HLA typing for the validation cohort, so co-occurrence there was scored across all 130 or so repertoires. According to the authors, the approach could potentially be generalized to other disease states and immunological phenotypes. Cytomegalovirus status was reported to be diagnosed by the classifier with high specificity and sensitivity in both the original and validation cohorts. Three of the identified cytomegalovirus-associated TCR beta chains were confirmed in vitro to be specific for cytomegalovirus antigens.

The library was prepared using the immunoSEQ multiplex PCR assay. The original pipeline was this. A statistical classification framework was developed to diagnose cytomegalovirus status using the catalog of TCR beta chain sequences. Not all clones reach the TCRdb copy of this immuneACCESS table, which keeps in-frame sequences only. Checked studies attribute under half of the gap to unresolved V genes and leave the rest unexplained. The V and J calls and the clone size are those of that table, but D and trimming were determined from the DNA. The sample includes 150,000 to 200,000 clones, with just under 90% observed a single time. The ten largest clones capture 10% of the sample.

The source of this sequence is a woman younger than 35 in good health and CMV-seropositive. The sequence joins TRBV19 to TRBJ2-2, with 9 middle bases fitting TRBD1. The source material was PBMCs. For the CDR3, the sequence is CASSWTGVRTGELFF. The DNA reads as follows: TGTGCCAGTAGTTGGACAGGGGTTCGGACCGGGGAGCTGTTTTTT.